One T cell receptor beta chain is described in this entry. The antigen remains undetermined. This sample is part of a study of a mutant IDH1 vaccine in newly diagnosed glioma. Study details: Vaccination was launched 4-6 weeks after radiotherapy alone, or with temozolomide cycles. Of the patients given treatment, approximately 62% were male and about 38% were female, and a mean age of approximately 37 years was recorded. Prior therapy was radiotherapy, temozolomide, or both; most received both.

Time point specified: week 5, during vaccination. What each vaccine dose contained was 300 ug of mutant IDH1 20-mer peptide, accompanied by topical imiquimod. Each donor presented with a new WHO grade 3 or 4 astrocytoma that tested IDH1-mutant and showed ATRX loss. V was clipped by 0 bases and J by 0 bases, with 6 bases between them. Per the germline V gene, CDR1 is SGHRS and CDR2 is YFSETQ. The length of the CDR3 is 15 residues. Data came from immunoSEQ multiplex PCR; TCRdb stores just in-frame clones and leaves some out. The sample yields around 35,000 clones, about four fifths seen once. The genes are TRBV5-1 and TRBJ1-4; D gene ambiguous. This sequence originates from a man aged 30-40 years with glioma. The source was PBMCs, collected from a glioma patient whose treatment included an IDH1 peptide vaccine. The CDR3, as DNA: TGCGCCAGCAGCTTGGTTGGCTCAACTAATGAAAAACTGTTTTTT. Protein sequence: CASSLVGSTNEKLFF.